Sequencing of this TCR beta chain was carried out in a study of T cell changes during pregnancy in multiple sclerosis. The germline V and J ends were trimmed by 0 bases and 5 bases, with 10 bases remaining between them. The V gene's germline CDR1 is MNHEY and CDR2 SVGAGI. The CDR3 is 14 amino acids. The method was immunoSEQ multiplex PCR; TCRdb's version includes in-frame clones alone and lacks a portion of them. Of about 65,000 clones in the sample, approximately 92% were seen once. This receptor was identified in a female donor in good health, enrolled as a control in a pregnancy study. This sequence joins TRBV6-5 and TRBJ1-1; TRBD1 is a possible D gene (5 bases). Sequenced here: CD8+ T cells from peripheral blood mononuclear cells, sampled in the third trimester of pregnancy. The CDR3 here is CASSYSRGGTEAFF. CDR3 nucleotide sequence: TGTGCCAGCAGTTACTCGCGGGGGGGAACTGAAGCTTTCTTT.